These 10 T cell receptor beta chains were all obtained from the same sample, sequenced in a study of blood T cells in healthy people across ages. The second PCR ran about 6 to 11 cycles with a sample-barcoded 5' primer and J-beta primers. TCRdb independently ran MiXCR on the 5' RACE reads; one entry per CDR3 protein. The sample consists of over 300,000 distinct CDR3 sequences, about 49% of them appearing once. The specimen was blood. These receptors all come from a man aged 55 to 70 in good health.

This chain connects TRBV4-2 to TRBJ2-5; TRBD2 matches at 7 bases. CDR1 is LGHNA and CDR2 is YNFKEQ in the germline V gene. The CDR3 loop spans 14 amino acids. V was clipped by 4 bases and J by 11 bases; unmatched bases: 13. This chain's CDR3 is CASSPSSGGEEQYF. In DNA, the CDR3 is TGTGCCAGCAGCCCCTCTTCTGGGGGGGAGGAGCAGTACTTC.

V gene TRBV7-9 combines with J gene TRBJ2-7; D is possibly TRBD2 (5 bases). The germline V and J ends were trimmed by 2 bases and 2 bases, with 16 bases remaining between them. From germline, CDR1 is SEHNR and CDR2 FQNEAQ (reference sequence). This CDR3 has 16 amino acids. The CDR3 nucleotides are TGTGCCAGCAGCTTATCACCCGGGATACAGCCCTACGAGCAGTACTTC. Translating it yields CASSLSPGIQPYEQYF.

V usage is TRBV9 and J usage is TRBJ2-4, with D perhaps TRBD1 (6 bases). The J call may not be correct, given that the DNA end is closer to TRBJ2-7. Per the germline V gene, CDR1 is SGDLS and CDR2 is YYNGEE. This CDR3 has 15 residues. The DNA of the CDR3 is TGTGCCAGCAGCCCAACCGGGACAAAAACCTACGAGCAGTACTTC. Translating gives CASSPTGTKTYEQYF.

The V and J genes are TRBV15 and TRBJ1-2; weak D call: TRBD1 (6 bases). The germline V and J ends were trimmed by 0 bases and 4 bases, with 12 bases remaining between them. The CDR3 has 15 amino acids. The V gene's germline CDR1 is LNHNV and CDR2 YYDKDF (reference sequence). This CDR3 is CATSRDRGAFYGYTF. For the CDR3, the DNA is TGTGCCACCAGCAGAGATAGGGGGGCATTCTATGGCTACACCTTC.

This clonotype was detected many times. V is TRBV20-1 and J is TRBJ1-1, with D maybe TRBD1 (6 bases). CDR3 size: 14 residues. V was trimmed by 3 bases and J by 7 bases, leaving 18 bases between them. Germline loops: CDR1 DFQATT, CDR2 SNEGSKA (reference sequence). The CDR3 loop reads CSARERGRGFEAFF. The CDR3, as DNA: TGCAGTGCTAGGGAAAGGGGCAGGGGTTTTGAAGCTTTCTTT.

This clonotype has only a few counts. The rearrangement links TRBV12-3 or TRBV12-4 to TRBJ2-4, with D perhaps matching TRBD2 (7 bases). V lost 3 bases and J 6 bases, leaving 12 bases between the germline ends. The CDR3 runs 14 residues. The CDR3 region is CASSFGGGLNIQYF. CDR3 DNA: TGTGCCAGCAGTTTTGGGGGGGGCTTAAACATTCAGTACTTC.

The chain combines TRBV6-6 with TRBJ2-7, with TRBD2 identical over 10 bases. In germline, CDR1 is MNHNY, CDR2 SVGAGI (reference sequence). The CDR3 sequence is 15 residues long. Trimming took 6 bases from V and 2 from J; bases not matched to a gene: 7. The CDR3 is CASRPTSGTAYEQYF. For the CDR3, the DNA is TGTGCCAGCAGACCTACTAGCGGGACCGCCTACGAGCAGTACTTC.

The rearrangement joins TRBV6-2 or TRBV6-3 to TRBJ2-4; D perhaps matches TRBD2 (6 bases). Germline loops: CDR1 MNHEY, CDR2 SVGEGT. Trimming shortened V by 6 bases and J by 3 bases, and 12 bases separated the two germline ends. The CDR3 covers 14 residues. In DNA form, the CDR3 reads TGTGCCAGCAGGCCGGAGGGGAACAAAAACATTCAGTACTTC. It yields the protein CASRPEGNKNIQYF.

The DNA of the CDR3 is TGTGCCAGCCGACGCCAGGGGGGCTTAAACATTCAGTACTTC. It is translated as CASRRQGGLNIQYF. V gene TRBV7-2 combines with J gene TRBJ2-4; maybe TRBD1 (7 bases). Germline CDR1 and CDR2: SGHTA and FQGNSA. Trimming shortened V by 8 bases and J by 6 bases, and 17 bases separated the two germline ends. This CDR3 comprises 14 residues.

The chain employs TRBV4-1 and TRBJ2-5; 9 positions match TRBD2. This CDR3 spans 17 amino acids. The germline V gene encodes CDR1 MGHRA and CDR2 YSYEKL. V trimming: 0 bases; J trimming: 2 bases; junction bases outside the gene matches: 7. CDR3 amino acids: CASSQDGASGIQETQYF. CDR3 DNA: TGCGCCAGCAGCCAAGATGGGGCTAGCGGGATACAAGAGACCCAGTACTTC.